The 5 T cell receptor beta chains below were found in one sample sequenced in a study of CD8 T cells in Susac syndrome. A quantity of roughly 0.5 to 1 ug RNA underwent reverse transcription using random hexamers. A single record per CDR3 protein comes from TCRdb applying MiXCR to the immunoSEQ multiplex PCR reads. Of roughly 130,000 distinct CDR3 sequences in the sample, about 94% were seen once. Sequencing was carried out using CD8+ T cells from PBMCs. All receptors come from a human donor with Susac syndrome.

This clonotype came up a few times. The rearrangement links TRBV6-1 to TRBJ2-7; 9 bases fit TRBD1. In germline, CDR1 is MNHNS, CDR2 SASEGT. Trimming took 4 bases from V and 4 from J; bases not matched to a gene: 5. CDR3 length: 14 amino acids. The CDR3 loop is CASSAGTGRYEQYF. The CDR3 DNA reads TGTGCCAGCAGTGCCGGGACAGGGAGGTACGAGCAGTACTTC.

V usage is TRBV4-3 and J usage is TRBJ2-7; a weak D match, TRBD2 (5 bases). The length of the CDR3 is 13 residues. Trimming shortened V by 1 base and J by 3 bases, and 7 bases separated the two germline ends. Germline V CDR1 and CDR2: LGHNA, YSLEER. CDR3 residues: CASSQGGLYEQYF. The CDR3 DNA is TGCGCCAGCAGCCAAGGCGGACTCTACGAGCAGTACTTC.

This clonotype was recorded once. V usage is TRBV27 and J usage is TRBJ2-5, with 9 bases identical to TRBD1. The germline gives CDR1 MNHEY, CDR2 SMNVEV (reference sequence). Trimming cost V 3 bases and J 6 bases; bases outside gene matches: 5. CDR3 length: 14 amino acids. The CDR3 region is CASSFTGGEQTQYF. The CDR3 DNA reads TGTGCCAGCAGTTTCACAGGGGGCGAACAGACCCAGTACTTC.

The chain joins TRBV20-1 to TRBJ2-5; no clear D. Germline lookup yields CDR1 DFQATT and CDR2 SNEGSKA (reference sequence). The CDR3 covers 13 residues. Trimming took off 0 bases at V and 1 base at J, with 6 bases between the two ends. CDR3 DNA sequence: TGCAGTGCTAGAGAGGGCAGCCAAGAGACCCAGTACTTC. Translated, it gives CSAREGSQETQYF.

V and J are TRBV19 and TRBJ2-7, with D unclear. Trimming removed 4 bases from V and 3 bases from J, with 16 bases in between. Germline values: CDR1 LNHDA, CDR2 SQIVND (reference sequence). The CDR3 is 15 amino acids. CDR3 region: CASSTHLTANYEQYF. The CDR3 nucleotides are TGTGCCAGTAGTACCCACTTGACGGCAAACTACGAGCAGTACTTC.